The source of this T cell receptor (beta chain) is a study of blood T cell repertoires in COVID-19. On the study more broadly: Acute and convalescent COVID-19 samples came from the United States, Italy and Spain.

Trimming took 8 bases from V and 8 from J; bases not matched to a gene: 9. The CDR3 totals 16 residues. The germline gives CDR1 LNHDA, CDR2 SQIVND (reference sequence). Here immunoSEQ multiplex PCR was the method, and the copy in TCRdb shows in-frame clones only, minus some. The repertoire holds 210,000 or so clones, around 88% seen once, with roughly 2.9% in the top ten. This clone was counted a few times. V is TRBV19 and J is TRBJ2-1, with 16 bases matching TRBD2. The receptor was isolated from a man aged 50 to 59 with active or convalescent COVID-19. The sequencing input was peripheral blood. CDR3 nucleotide sequence: TGTGCCAGTCGAAAGGGACTAGCGGGAGGGCCCGATGAGCAGTTCTTC. It encodes CASRKGLAGGPDEQFF.